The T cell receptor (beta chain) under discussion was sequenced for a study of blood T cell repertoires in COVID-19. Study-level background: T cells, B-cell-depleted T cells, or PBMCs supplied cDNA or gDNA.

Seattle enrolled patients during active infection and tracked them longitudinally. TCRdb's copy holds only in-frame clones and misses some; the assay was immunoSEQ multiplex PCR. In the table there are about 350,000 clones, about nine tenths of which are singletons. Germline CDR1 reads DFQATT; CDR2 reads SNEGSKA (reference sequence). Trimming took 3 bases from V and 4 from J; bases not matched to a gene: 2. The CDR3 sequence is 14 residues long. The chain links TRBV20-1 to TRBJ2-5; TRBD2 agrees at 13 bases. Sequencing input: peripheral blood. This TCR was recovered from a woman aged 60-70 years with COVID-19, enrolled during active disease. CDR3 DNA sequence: TGCAGTGCTAGTAGGACTAGCGGGGGAGAGACCCAGTACTTC. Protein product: CSASRTSGGETQYF.